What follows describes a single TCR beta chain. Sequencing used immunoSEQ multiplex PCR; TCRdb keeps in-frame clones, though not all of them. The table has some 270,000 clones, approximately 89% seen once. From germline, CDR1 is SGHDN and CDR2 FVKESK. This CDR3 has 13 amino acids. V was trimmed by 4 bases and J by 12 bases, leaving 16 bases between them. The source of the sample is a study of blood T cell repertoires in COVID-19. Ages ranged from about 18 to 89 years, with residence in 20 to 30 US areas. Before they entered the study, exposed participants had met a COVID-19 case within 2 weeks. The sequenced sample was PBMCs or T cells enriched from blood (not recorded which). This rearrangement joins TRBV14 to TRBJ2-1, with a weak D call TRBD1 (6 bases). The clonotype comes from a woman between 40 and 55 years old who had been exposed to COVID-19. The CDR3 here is CASSPGHFSPQFF. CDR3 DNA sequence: TGTGCCAGCAGCCCGGGACATTTCTCGCCGCAGTTCTTC.